Described below is a single TCR beta chain sequence and its context. After removal of 1 base from V and 4 bases from J, the junction contained 4 bases not matched to a gene. This CDR3 region has 15 residues. The germline CDR1 and CDR2 sequences are SEHNR and FQNEAQ (reference sequence). These data are taken from a study of T cell responses to AZD1222 COVID-19 vaccine. Produced via immunoSEQ multiplex PCR; TCRdb's table is partial and in-frame only. The sample has around 120,000 clones; 70% to 90% are singletons. This chain joins TRBV7-9 and TRBJ1-5; 7 bases match TRBD1. The sequencing here drew on peripheral blood, taken on day 0 of AZD1222 vaccination. This TCR came from an adult in good health. CDR3 DNA: TGTGCCAGCAGCTTAGAGGGACAGACAAATCAGCCCCAGCATTTT. Translated: CASSLEGQTNQPQHF.